Below, 26 T cell receptor beta chains from the same sample are listed, as sequenced in a study of blood T cell repertoires in COVID-19. Method: immunoSEQ multiplex PCR; TCRdb's copy keeps in-frame clones and lacks some. The sample has around 140,000 clones; roughly four fifths are singletons. The sequencing sample was made of peripheral blood. The receptors were gathered from a human donor with acute or convalescent COVID-19. The donor label of this sample is uncertain.

This clone was counted only a few times. This chain connects TRBV30 to TRBJ2-2; 10 nucleotides align to TRBD2. The germline gives CDR1 GTSNPN, CDR2 SVGIG (reference sequence). J was trimmed by 6 bases and V by 4 bases; bases with no gene match: 2. The length of the CDR3 is 13 residues. The CDR3: CAWTAGGPGELFF. CDR3 nucleotide sequence: TGTGCCTGGACAGCGGGGGGGCCCGGGGAGCTGTTTTTT.

V gene TRBV27 combines with J gene TRBJ1-3; D gene uncertain. V dropped 4 bases and J dropped 0 bases, with 4 bases sitting between them. The germline V gene encodes CDR1 MNHEY and CDR2 SMNVEV (reference sequence). CDR3 length: 13 amino acids. Here the CDR3 reads CASSSFSGNTIYF. DNA of the CDR3: TGTGCCAGCAGTTCTTTCTCTGGAAACACCATATATTTT.

A few counts support this clone. The genes are TRBV19 and TRBJ2-5, with D maybe TRBD2 (6 bases). Germline lookup yields CDR1 LNHDA and CDR2 SQIVND (reference sequence). The CDR3 spans 18 residues. Deletions cut 3 bases from V and 2 bases from J, with 22 bases between. The CDR3, as DNA: TGTGCCAGTAGTATCGGGGCTGGGCATCTTGGAGGGCAAGAGACCCAGTACTTC. Amino acids: CASSIGAGHLGGQETQYF.

This clone has more than one count but fewer than ten. The V gene is TRBV6-1, the J gene TRBJ1-2, with D perhaps matching TRBD1 (5 bases). Trimming removed 3 bases from V and 2 bases from J, with 13 bases in between. Germline assignment: CDR1 MNHNS and CDR2 SASEGT. The CDR3 is made up of 15 amino acids. The chain's CDR3 is CASSDGGRRNYGYTF. The CDR3 DNA reads TGTGCCAGCAGTGATGGGGGGAGGCGGAACTATGGCTACACCTTC.

The genes are TRBV19 and TRBJ2-7, with no clear D. There are 13 residues in the CDR3. The germline gives CDR1 LNHDA, CDR2 SQIVND (reference sequence). V was cut by 3 bases and J by 2 bases, with 8 bases left in between. CDR3 nucleotides: TGTGCCAGTAGTATGGGCAGAACCTACGAGCAGTACTTC. Residues: CASSMGRTYEQYF.

J is TRBJ1-3 and V is TRBV9, with D maybe TRBD1 (6 bases). This CDR3 contains 16 residues. Germline CDR1 is SGDLS and CDR2 is YYNGEE. V gave up 4 bases and J gave up 3 bases, with 17 bases separating them. The CDR3 nucleotides read TGTGCCAGCAGCACCTCGGACAGTTTTGGTGGAAACACCATATATTTT. This translates into CASSTSDSFGGNTIYF.

This clone was found many times. The chain combines TRBV6-2 or TRBV6-3 with TRBJ1-2, with D possibly matching TRBD1 (6 bases). V gave up 6 bases and J gave up 4 bases, with 12 bases separating them. CDR3 length: 13 residues. Germline V gene data show CDR1 as MNHEY and CDR2 as SVGEGT. The CDR3 loop is CASSRGQLYGYTF. The CDR3 DNA is TGTGCCAGCAGCCGAGGACAGCTCTATGGCTACACCTTC.

The chain carries TRBV7-2 and TRBJ1-2; D possibly corresponds to TRBD1 (5 bases). CDR1 SGHTA and CDR2 FQGNSA come from the germline V gene. The V gene lost 5 bases and the J gene lost 5 bases, with 21 bases spanning the gap. The CDR3 contains 16 residues. The CDR3 reads CASSLGGVKSVYGYTF. As DNA, the CDR3 is TGTGCCAGCAGCCTGGGGGGGGTTAAGTCGGTTTATGGCTACACCTTC.

The V call is TRBV2, the J call TRBJ2-2, with D perhaps TRBD2 (5 bases). Germline CDR1 SNHLY, CDR2 FYNNEI. The CDR3 has 15 amino acids. V shed 3 bases and J shed 5 bases, with 13 bases lying between them. CDR3 DNA: TGTGCCAGCAGTGACCCGGGTTCGGGAACCGGGGAGCTGTTTTTT. Protein sequence: CASSDPGSGTGELFF.

The chain combines TRBV5-1 with TRBJ1-2, with a weak D call TRBD1 (6 bases). This CDR3 has 16 amino acids. Per the germline V gene, CDR1 is SGHRS and CDR2 is YFSETQ. V lost 0 bases and J lost 4, with 16 bases in between. The CDR3: CASSLAPPQGSYGYTF. CDR3 DNA: TGCGCCAGCAGCTTGGCTCCACCACAGGGTAGCTATGGCTACACCTTC. The variable domain in full, with the rest retrieved from reference TRBV5-1 and TRBJ1-2, is KAGVTQTPRYLIKTRGQQVTLSCSPISGHRSVSWYQQTPGQGLQFLFEYFSETQRNKGNFPGRFSGRQFSNSRSEMNVSTLELGDSALYLCASSLAPPQGSYGYTFGSGTRLTVV.

The chain carries TRBV7-2 and TRBJ2-1, with TRBD2 matching 12 bases. The CDR3 extends over 18 amino acids. V shed 5 bases and J 3 bases; nucleotides not matched to a gene: 11. Germline V gives CDR1 SGHTA, CDR2 FQGNSA. CDR3 sequence reads: CASSPRGLAGGYYNEQFF. The CDR3 DNA is TGTGCCAGCAGCCCTAGGGGCCTAGCGGGGGGGTACTACAATGAGCAGTTCTTC.

A single count supports this clone. V usage is TRBV18 and J usage is TRBJ1-1, with D uncertain. CDR3 length: 13 amino acids. From germline, CDR1 is KGHSH and CDR2 LQKENI. The germline V and J ends were trimmed by 2 bases and 5 bases, with 9 bases remaining between them. The CDR3 coding sequence is TGTGCCAGCTCACCAGGGAGAGGGACTGAAGCTTTCTTT. Its protein product is CASSPGRGTEAFF.

The chain uses TRBV18 and TRBJ2-7, with TRBD1 matching over 9 bases. J gave up 4 bases and V 0 bases, and 1 base lay outside the gene matches. The CDR3 covers 14 residues. CDR1 is KGHSH, CDR2 LQKENI, per germline. The CDR3 is CASSPPGQGYEQYF. CDR3 DNA sequence: TGTGCCAGCTCACCACCGGGACAGGGATACGAGCAGTACTTC.

The chain carries TRBV19 and TRBJ2-7; D is perhaps TRBD1 (7 bases). Germline values: CDR1 LNHDA, CDR2 SQIVND (reference sequence). With 4 bases removed from V and 4 bases from J, the gap between germline ends came to 11 bases. This CDR3 comprises 13 residues. The CDR3 is CASSSQGGYEQYF. The CDR3 DNA reads TGTGCCAGTAGTAGCCAGGGGGGATACGAGCAGTACTTC.

This sequence joins TRBV6-5 and TRBJ2-3, with D possibly matching TRBD1 (5 bases). This CDR3 comprises 15 residues. Germline CDR1 reads MNHEY; CDR2 reads SVGAGI. The V end lost 5 bases, the J end lost 1 base, and 13 bases lay between the germline ends. The CDR3 bases are TGTGCCAGCAGTCCCCAGGGTTTGGGCACAGATACGCAGTATTTT. Translating gives CASSPQGLGTDTQYF.

The chain is built from TRBV10-1 and TRBJ1-1, with a weak D call TRBD1 (6 bases). CDR3 length equals 16 residues. Trimming removed 5 bases from V and 1 base from J, with 17 bases in between. Germline V CDR1 and CDR2: WNHNN, SYGVQD (reference sequence). In DNA form, the CDR3 reads TGCGCCAGCAGTCCCAGCCGGGGACAAAGGAACACTGAAGCTTTCTTT. Protein product: CASSPSRGQRNTEAFF.

The rearrangement joins TRBV6-5 to TRBJ1-1; tentatively, D is TRBD1 (5 bases). CDR1 is MNHEY and CDR2 is SVGAGI in the germline V gene. The CDR3 contains 13 residues. Trimming cost V 2 bases and J 11 bases, with 15 bases left between them. CDR3 loop: CASSYTWERGAFF. The CDR3 DNA sequence: TGTGCCAGCAGTTACACGTGGGAGCGGGGCGCTTTCTTT.

The chain couples TRBV3-1 (or the pseudogene TRBV3-2) to TRBJ2-3; D is uncertain. The CDR3 runs 17 residues. Germline values: CDR1 LGHDT, CDR2 YNNKEL (reference sequence). Trimming removed 4 bases from V and 3 bases from J, with 20 bases in between. The CDR3 here is CASSPKIGGTGTDTQYF. The CDR3 DNA follows: TGTGCCAGCAGCCCCAAGATAGGCGGAACCGGGACAGATACGCAGTATTTT.

CDR3 bases: TGTGCCAGCAGCTTACAGCTACCGGGGAACACCGGGGAGCTGTTTTTT. Its translation: CASSLQLPGNTGELFF. This chain joins TRBV11-2 and TRBJ2-2; no clear D gene. V was cut by 2 bases and J by 1 base, with 11 bases left in between. The CDR3 has 16 amino acids. Germline values: CDR1 SGHAT, CDR2 FQNNGV.

The chain links TRBV7-2 to TRBJ1-1, with 7 bases aligning to TRBD1. The CDR3 extends over 13 amino acids. Unmatched junction bases numbered 8, after V lost 5 bases and J lost 8 bases. CDR1 SGHTA and CDR2 FQGNSA come from the germline V gene. CDR3 region: CASSARGGREAFF. The CDR3 coding sequence is TGTGCCAGCAGCGCTCGAGGGGGCAGAGAAGCTTTCTTT.

The chain is built from TRBV4-3 and TRBJ1-5, with unresolved D. CDR1 and CDR2 (germline): LGHNA, YSLEER. Trimming took off 0 bases at V and 5 bases at J, with 8 bases between the two ends. This CDR3 is built from 14 residues. CDR3 amino acids: CASSQETIDQPQHF. The CDR3 nucleotides read TGCGCCAGCAGCCAAGAAACGATAGATCAGCCCCAGCATTTT.

This rearrangement joins TRBV9 to TRBJ1-1; D is unclear. V lost 4 bases and J 3 bases, leaving 13 bases between the germline ends. Germline loops: CDR1 SGDLS, CDR2 YYNGEE. There are 14 residues in the CDR3. The CDR3 loop is CASSPQMMDTEAFF. As DNA, the CDR3 is TGTGCCAGCAGCCCTCAGATGATGGACACTGAAGCTTTCTTT. Full variable domain (remainder filled in from reference TRBV9 and TRBJ1-1): DSGVTQTPKHLITATGQRVTLRCSPRSGDLSVYWYQQSLDQGLQFLIQYYNGEERAKGNILERFSAQQFPDLHSELNLSSLELGDSALYFCASSPQMMDTEAFFGQGTRLTVV.

The J gene is TRBJ2-7, the V gene TRBV12-3 or TRBV12-4; maybe TRBD2 (5 bases). V was pared by 8 bases and J by 6 bases, with 11 bases between. The CDR3 sequence is 11 residues long. The CDR3 here is CASGYRGEQYF. The DNA of the CDR3 is TGTGCCAGCGGTTACCGGGGCGAGCAGTACTTC.

CDR3 in amino acids: CASSLSYVRGHGELFF. CDR3 bases: TGCGCCAGCAGCCTTTCCTACGTAAGGGGCCACGGGGAGCTGTTTTTT. The chain combines TRBV4-3 with TRBJ2-2, with D perhaps matching TRBD1 (5 bases). V lost 4 bases, J lost 7 bases, and 19 bases lay in between. This CDR3 comprises 16 residues. CDR1 is LGHNA, CDR2 YSLEER, per germline.

The table lists this clone with a count of one. V gene TRBV6-4 combines with J gene TRBJ1-1; 10 bases fit TRBD1. V gave up 5 bases and J gave up 5 bases; unmatched junction bases: 8. The CDR3 is 15 amino acids. Germline CDR1 and CDR2: MRHNA and SNTAGT. CDR3 bases: TGTGCCAGCAGTCCGGGACAGGGGCGCCGAACTGAAGCTTTCTTT. It translates to CASSPGQGRRTEAFF.

Details on this clone: At one boundary the junction diverges from the germline segment, which might be a read error. This chain connects TRBV6-6 to TRBJ1-1; maybe TRBD1 (6 bases). CDR3 length equals 13 residues. Germline V gene data show CDR1 as MNHNY and CDR2 as SVGAGI (reference sequence). The CDR3 region has the DNA TGTGCCAGCAGTCGTCCTCAAAGTCCCAGGGGCATCTTC. This encodes CASSRPQSPRGIF.